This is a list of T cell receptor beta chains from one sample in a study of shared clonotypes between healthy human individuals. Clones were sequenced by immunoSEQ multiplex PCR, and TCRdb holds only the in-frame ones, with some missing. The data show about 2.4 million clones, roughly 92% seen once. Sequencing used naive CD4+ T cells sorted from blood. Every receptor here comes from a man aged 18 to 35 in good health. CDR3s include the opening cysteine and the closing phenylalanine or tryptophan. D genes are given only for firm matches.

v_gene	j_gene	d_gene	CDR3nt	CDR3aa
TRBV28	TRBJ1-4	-	TGTGCCAGCAGTTTGGGGATTCCGACTAATGAAAAACTGTTTTTT	CASSLGIPTNEKLFF
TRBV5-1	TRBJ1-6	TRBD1	TGCGCCAGCAGCTTGAACGTACAGGGGGAATCACCCCTCCACTTT	CASSLNVQGESPLHF
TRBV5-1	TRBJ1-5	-	TGCGCCAGCAGCTTGGAAGGACAGTACAATCAGCCCCAGCATTTT	CASSLEGQYNQPQHF
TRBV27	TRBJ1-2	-	TGTGCCAGCAGGATGGACATAGCTAACTATGGCTACACCTTC	CASRMDIANYGYTF
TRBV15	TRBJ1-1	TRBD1	TGTGCCACCAGCAGAGAAGCAGGGGGGTTGACTGAAGCTTTCTTT	CATSREAGGLTEAFF
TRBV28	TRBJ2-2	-	TGTGCCAGCACCGCTAGAACTACCGGGGAGCTGTTTTTT	CASTARTTGELFF
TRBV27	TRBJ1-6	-	TGTGCCAGCAGTCCCGACACATCACCCCTCCACTTT	CASSPDTSPLHF
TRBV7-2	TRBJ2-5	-	TGTGCCAGCAGCTTCGCGGAGGGGACCCAGTACTTC	CASSFAEGTQYF
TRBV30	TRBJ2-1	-	TGTGCCTGGAGTGTACACGAGGGTAATGAGCAGTTCTTC	CAWSVHEGNEQFF
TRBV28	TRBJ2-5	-	TGTGCCAGCAACGGCAGGCCGCAAGAGACCCAGTACTTC	CASNGRPQETQYF
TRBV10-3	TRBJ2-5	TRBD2	TGTGCCACCGGGGGGAGCCAAGAGACCCAGTACTTC	CATGGSQETQYF
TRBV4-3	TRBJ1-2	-	TGCGCCAGCAGCCAGCTTATCACAGGAGGGGCTAATGGCTACACCTTC	CASSQLITGGANGYTF